Listed here are 8 T cell receptor beta chains from one sample, sequenced in a study of blood T cell repertoires in COVID-19 (TCRdb year 2020). The library was obtained by the immunoSEQ multiplex PCR assay. This is the immuneACCESS table as TCRdb keeps it, with only in-frame sequences that have V and J called. A part of the clones is gone; compared with another copy, unresolved V genes explain less than half, and the rest is unexplained. The sample contains under 80,000 clones, approximately 89% of them found a single time. The top ten clones comprise 5.5% to 8.5% of the sample. Sequencing was carried out using peripheral blood. The receptors come from a man aged 55 to 70 with acute or convalescent COVID-19.

This chain links TRBV27 with TRBJ2-6; 7 bases agree with TRBD1. The CDR3 length is 16 residues. V trimming: 3 bases; J trimming: 2 bases; junction bases outside the gene matches: 4. In germline, CDR1 is MNHEY, CDR2 SMNVEV (reference sequence). For the CDR3, the DNA is TGTGCCAGCAGTTTGACAGGGCTGGCTGGGGCCAACGTCCTGACTTTC. It is translated as CASSLTGLAGANVLTF.

To note about this clone: Different DNA sequences within this sample yield the same CDR3. The rearrangement links TRBV3-1 (or the pseudogene TRBV3-2) to TRBJ2-7; no firm D call. Germline V gives CDR1 LGHDT, CDR2 YNNKEL (reference sequence). The CDR3 has 12 amino acids. V was clipped by 1 base and J by 1 base, with 2 bases between them. The CDR3 reads CASSQASYEQYF. Written as DNA, the CDR3 is TGTGCCAGCAGCCAAGCTTCCTACGAGCAGTACTTC.

This clone is medium-sized in the sample. The V call is TRBV13, the J call TRBJ1-2; no firm D call. There are 12 residues in the CDR3. V lost 1 base to trimming and J lost 8 bases, with 8 bases between them. CDR1 and CDR2 (germline): PRHDT, FYEKMQ (reference sequence). The CDR3 region has the DNA TGTGCCAGCAGCTTAGAGCTCTCGGGCTACACCTTC. As protein: CASSLELSGYTF.

The chain uses TRBV2 and TRBJ1-5; 8 bases line up with TRBD1. The CDR3 contains 15 residues. V trimming: 7 bases; J trimming: 4 bases; junction bases outside the gene matches: 9. Germline V gene data show CDR1 as SNHLY and CDR2 as FYNNEI. Here the CDR3 DNA reads TGTGCCAGCAACCTAAACAGGGGGTGGAATCAGCCCCAGCATTTT. Its protein is CASNLNRGWNQPQHF. Together with reference TRBV2 and TRBJ1-5, the CDR3 gives the full variable domain: EPEVTQTPSHQVTQMGQEVILRCVPISNHLYFYWYRQILGQKVEFLVSFYNNEISEKSEIFDDQFSVERPDGSNFTLKIRSTKLEDSAMYFCASNLNRGWNQPQHFGDGTRLSIL.

The chain employs TRBV5-6 and TRBJ1-3, with D possibly TRBD1 on 5 matching bases. V was clipped by 1 base and J by 1 base, with 15 bases between them. The CDR3 consists of 17 residues. Germline assignment: CDR1 SGHDT and CDR2 YYEEEE. Here the CDR3 reads CASSLTVGGTSGNTIYF. CDR3 DNA: TGTGCCAGCAGCTTGACAGTCGGGGGAACTTCTGGAAACACCATATATTTT.

The CDR3 region has the DNA TGTGCCAGTAGTTTCCGACAGGGAATACACGAGCAGTACTTC. Translating gives CASSFRQGIHEQYF. The J gene is TRBJ2-7, the V gene TRBV19; TRBD1 aligns across 7 bases. CDR3 length equals 14 residues. V trimming: 5 bases; J trimming: 5 bases; junction bases outside the gene matches: 9. The germline gives CDR1 LNHDA, CDR2 SQIVND (reference sequence).

V and J are TRBV4-3 and TRBJ2-7, with 7 bases that match TRBD1. The CDR3 has 16 residues. V was pared by 0 bases and J by 3 bases, with 8 bases of the junction left unmatched. CDR1 is LGHNA and CDR2 is YSLEER in the germline V gene. CDR3 DNA: TGCGCCAGCAGCCAAGAAACAACAGGGGTATACTACGAGCAGTACTTC. Its protein product is CASSQETTGVYYEQYF.

The chain recombines TRBV4-1 with TRBJ1-1, with TRBD1 as a possible D gene (6 bases). In germline, CDR1 is MGHRA, CDR2 YSYEKL. This CDR3 contains 15 residues. Trimming shortened V by 1 base and J by 0 bases, and 9 bases separated the two germline ends. The CDR3 nucleotides are TGCGCCAGCAGCCAAGTAGACAGGTTGAACACTGAAGCTTTCTTT. Translation: CASSQVDRLNTEAFF.